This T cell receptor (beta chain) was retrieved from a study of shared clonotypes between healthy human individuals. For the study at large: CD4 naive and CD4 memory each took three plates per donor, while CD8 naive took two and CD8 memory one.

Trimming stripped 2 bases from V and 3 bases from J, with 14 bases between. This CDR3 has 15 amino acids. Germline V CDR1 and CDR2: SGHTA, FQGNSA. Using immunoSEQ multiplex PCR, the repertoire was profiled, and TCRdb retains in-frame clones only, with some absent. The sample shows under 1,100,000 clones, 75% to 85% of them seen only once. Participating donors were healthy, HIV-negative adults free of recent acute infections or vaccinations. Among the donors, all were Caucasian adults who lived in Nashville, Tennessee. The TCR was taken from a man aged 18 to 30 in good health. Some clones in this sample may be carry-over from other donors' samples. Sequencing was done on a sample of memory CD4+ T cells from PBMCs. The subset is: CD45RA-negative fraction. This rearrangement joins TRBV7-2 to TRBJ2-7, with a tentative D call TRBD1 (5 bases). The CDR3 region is CASSLMGLPGYEQYF. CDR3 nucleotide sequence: TGTGCCAGCAGCTTAATGGGGCTACCTGGCTACGAGCAGTACTTC.